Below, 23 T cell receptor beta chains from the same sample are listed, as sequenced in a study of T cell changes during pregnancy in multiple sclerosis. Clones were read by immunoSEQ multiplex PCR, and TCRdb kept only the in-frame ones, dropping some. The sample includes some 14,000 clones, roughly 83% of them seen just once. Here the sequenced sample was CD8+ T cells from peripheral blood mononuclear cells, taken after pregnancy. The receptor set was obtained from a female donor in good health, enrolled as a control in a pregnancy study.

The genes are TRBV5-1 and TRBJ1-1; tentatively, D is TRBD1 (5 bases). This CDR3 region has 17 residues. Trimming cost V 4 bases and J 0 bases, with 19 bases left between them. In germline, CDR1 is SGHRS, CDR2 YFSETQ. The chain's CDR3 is CASSPGRADILNTEAFF. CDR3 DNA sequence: TGCGCCAGCAGCCCCGGACGCGCGGACATACTGAACACTGAAGCTTTCTTT. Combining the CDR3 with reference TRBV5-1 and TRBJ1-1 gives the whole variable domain KAGVTQTPRYLIKTRGQQVTLSCSPISGHRSVSWYQQTPGQGLQFLFEYFSETQRNKGNFPGRFSGRQFSNSRSEMNVSTLELGDSALYLCASSPGRADILNTEAFFGQGTRLTVV.

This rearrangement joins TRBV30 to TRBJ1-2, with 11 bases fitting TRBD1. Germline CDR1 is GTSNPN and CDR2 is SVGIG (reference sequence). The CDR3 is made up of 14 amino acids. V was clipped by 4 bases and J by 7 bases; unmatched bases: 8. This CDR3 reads CAWTTGQGASGYTF. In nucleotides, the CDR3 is TGTGCCTGGACTACCGGACAGGGGGCGAGTGGCTACACCTTC.

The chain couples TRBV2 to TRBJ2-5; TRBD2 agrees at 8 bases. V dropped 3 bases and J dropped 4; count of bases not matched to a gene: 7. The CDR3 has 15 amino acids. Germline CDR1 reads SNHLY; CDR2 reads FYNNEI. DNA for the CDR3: TGTGCCAGCAGTGAGAGCGGGAGCACCAGAGAGACCCAGTACTTC. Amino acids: CASSESGSTRETQYF.

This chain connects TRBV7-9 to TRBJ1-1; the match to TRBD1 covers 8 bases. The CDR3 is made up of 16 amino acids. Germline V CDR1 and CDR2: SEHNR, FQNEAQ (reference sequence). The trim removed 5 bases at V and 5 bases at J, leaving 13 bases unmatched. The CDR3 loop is CASSHRQGAGETEAFF. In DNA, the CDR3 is TGTGCCAGCAGCCACAGGCAGGGGGCAGGGGAGACTGAAGCTTTCTTT.

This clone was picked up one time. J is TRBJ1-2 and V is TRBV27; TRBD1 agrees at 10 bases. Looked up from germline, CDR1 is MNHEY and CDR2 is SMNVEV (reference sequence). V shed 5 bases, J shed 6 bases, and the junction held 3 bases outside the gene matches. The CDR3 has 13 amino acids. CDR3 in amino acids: CASSRTGGDGYTF. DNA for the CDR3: TGTGCCAGCAGTCGGACAGGGGGTGATGGCTACACCTTC.

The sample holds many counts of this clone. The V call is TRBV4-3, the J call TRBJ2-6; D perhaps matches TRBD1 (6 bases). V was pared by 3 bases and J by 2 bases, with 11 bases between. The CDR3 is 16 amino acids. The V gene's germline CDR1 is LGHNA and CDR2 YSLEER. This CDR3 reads CASSQATGTGANVLTF. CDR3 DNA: TGCGCCAGCAGCCAGGCTACAGGGACTGGGGCCAACGTCCTGACTTTC.

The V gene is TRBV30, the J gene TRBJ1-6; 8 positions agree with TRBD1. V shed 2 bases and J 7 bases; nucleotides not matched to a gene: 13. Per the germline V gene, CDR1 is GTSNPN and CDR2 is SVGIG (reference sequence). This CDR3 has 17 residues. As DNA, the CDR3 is TGTGCCTGGAGTTTTTGGGCCCCGACAGGGGACAATTCACCCCTCCACTTT. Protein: CAWSFWAPTGDNSPLHF.

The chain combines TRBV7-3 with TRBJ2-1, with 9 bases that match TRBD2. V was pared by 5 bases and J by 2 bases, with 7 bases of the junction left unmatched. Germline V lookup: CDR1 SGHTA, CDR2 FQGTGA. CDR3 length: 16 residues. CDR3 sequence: CASSQRLAEPYNEQFF. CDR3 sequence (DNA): TGTGCCAGCAGCCAGAGACTAGCGGAGCCCTACAATGAGCAGTTCTTC.

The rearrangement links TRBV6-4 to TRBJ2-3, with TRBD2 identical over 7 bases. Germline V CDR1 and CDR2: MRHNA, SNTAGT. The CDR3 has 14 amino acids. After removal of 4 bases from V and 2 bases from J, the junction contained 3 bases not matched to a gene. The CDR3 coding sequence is TGTGCCAGCAGTGGGGGGACTACCACAGATACGCAGTATTTT. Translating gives CASSGGTTTDTQYF.

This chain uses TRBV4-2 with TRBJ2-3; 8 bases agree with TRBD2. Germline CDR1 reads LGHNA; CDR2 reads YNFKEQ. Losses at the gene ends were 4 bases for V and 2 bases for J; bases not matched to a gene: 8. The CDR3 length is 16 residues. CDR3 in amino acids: CASSPRVSGVTDTQYF. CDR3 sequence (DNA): TGTGCCAGCAGCCCCCGGGTTAGCGGGGTCACAGATACGCAGTATTTT.

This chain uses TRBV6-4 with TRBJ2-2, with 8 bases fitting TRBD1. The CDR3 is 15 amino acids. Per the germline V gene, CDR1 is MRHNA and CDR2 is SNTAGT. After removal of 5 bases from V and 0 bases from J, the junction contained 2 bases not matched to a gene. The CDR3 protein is CASSRQGSNTGELFF. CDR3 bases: TGTGCCAGCAGTAGACAGGGGTCGAACACCGGGGAGCTGTTTTTT.

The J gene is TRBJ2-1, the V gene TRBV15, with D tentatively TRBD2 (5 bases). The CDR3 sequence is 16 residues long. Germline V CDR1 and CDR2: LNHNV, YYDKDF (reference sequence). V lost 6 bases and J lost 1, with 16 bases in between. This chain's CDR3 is CATRDPKRESYNEQFF. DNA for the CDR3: TGTGCCACCAGAGACCCCAAAAGGGAGTCCTACAATGAGCAGTTCTTC.

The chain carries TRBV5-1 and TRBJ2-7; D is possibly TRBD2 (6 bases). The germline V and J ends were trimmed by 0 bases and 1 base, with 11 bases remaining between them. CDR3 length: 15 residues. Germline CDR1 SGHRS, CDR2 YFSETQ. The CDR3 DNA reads TGCGCCAGCAGCTTGGATCGGGAGTTGTCCTACGAGCAGTACTTC. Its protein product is CASSLDRELSYEQYF.

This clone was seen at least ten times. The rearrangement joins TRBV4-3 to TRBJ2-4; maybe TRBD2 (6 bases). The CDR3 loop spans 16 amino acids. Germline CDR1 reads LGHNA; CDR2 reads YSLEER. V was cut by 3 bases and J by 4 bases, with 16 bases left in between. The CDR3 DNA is TGCGCCAGCAGCCAGGGACCGGAGGGACCAAAAAACATTCAGTACTTC. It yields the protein CASSQGPEGPKNIQYF.

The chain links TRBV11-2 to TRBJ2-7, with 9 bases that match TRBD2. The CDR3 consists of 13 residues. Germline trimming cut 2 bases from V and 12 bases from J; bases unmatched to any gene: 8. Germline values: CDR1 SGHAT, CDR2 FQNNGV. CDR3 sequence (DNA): TGTGCCAGCAGCTTAACTTCTAGCGGGGTCGGGTACTTC. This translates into CASSLTSSGVGYF.

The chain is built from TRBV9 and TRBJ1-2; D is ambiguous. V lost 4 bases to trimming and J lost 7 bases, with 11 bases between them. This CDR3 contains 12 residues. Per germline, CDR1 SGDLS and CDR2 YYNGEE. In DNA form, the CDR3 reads TGTGCCAGCAGCTCCCTCGCGGGTGGCTACACCTTC. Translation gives CASSSLAGGYTF.

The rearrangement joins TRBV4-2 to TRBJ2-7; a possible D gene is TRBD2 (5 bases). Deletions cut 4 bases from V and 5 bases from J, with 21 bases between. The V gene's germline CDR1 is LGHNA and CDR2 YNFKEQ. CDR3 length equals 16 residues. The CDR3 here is CASSLQDPASRDEQYF. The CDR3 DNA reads TGTGCCAGCAGCCTACAAGATCCAGCCTCGAGGGACGAGCAGTACTTC.

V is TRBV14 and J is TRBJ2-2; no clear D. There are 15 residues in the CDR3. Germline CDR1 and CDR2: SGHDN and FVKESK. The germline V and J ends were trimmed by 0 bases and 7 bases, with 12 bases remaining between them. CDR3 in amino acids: CASSQDPRPSGELFF. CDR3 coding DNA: TGTGCCAGCAGCCAAGATCCTCGGCCTAGCGGGGAGCTGTTTTTT.

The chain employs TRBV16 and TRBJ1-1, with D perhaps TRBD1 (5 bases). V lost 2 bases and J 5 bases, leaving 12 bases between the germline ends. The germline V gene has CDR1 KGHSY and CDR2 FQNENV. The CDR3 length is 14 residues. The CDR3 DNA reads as TGTGCCAGCAGCCAAGACAGCGTTAGGACTGAAGCTTTCTTT. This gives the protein CASSQDSVRTEAFF.

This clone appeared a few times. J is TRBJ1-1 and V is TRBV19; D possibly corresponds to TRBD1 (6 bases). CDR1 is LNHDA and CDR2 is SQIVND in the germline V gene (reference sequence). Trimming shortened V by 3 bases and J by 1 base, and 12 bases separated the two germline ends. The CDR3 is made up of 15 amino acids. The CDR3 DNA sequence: TGTGCCAGTAGTATCCCAGGGGCTAGGAACACTGAAGCTTTCTTT. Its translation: CASSIPGARNTEAFF.

CDR3 protein: CASSQDPAGGYEQYF. The CDR3, as DNA: TGTGCCAGCAGCCAAGATCCAGCGGGGGGCTACGAGCAGTACTTC. This chain links TRBV4-2 with TRBJ2-7; the match to TRBD2 covers 9 bases. The CDR3 extends over 15 amino acids. J gave up 3 bases and V 0 bases, and 3 bases lay outside the gene matches. Germline CDR1 LGHNA, CDR2 YNFKEQ.

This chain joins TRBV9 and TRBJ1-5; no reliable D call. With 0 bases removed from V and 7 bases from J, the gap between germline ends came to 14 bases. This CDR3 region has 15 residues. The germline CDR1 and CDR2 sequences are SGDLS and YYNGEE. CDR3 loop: CASSVGSGPRQPQHF. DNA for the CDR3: TGTGCCAGCAGCGTAGGGAGCGGTCCCAGGCAGCCCCAGCATTTT.

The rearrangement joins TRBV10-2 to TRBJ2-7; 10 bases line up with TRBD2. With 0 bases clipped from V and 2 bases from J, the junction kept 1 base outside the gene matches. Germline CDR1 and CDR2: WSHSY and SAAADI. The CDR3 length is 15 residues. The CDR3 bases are TGCGCCAGCAGTGAGTCTCTAGCGGGAGCCTACGAGCAGTACTTC. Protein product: CASSESLAGAYEQYF.